This T cell receptor (beta chain) emerged from a study of T cell repertoires in cytomegalovirus infection. Via MiXCR, TCRdb re-called the reads, giving one row per CDR3 protein. The sample lists 140,000 to 150,000 distinct CDR3 sequences; 32% were seen once. This clonotype was observed many times. Its antigen is not known. The TCR originated in a human donor in good health (CMV status not recorded). Some clones in this sample may be carry-over from other donors' samples. This specimen consisted of CD8+ T cells from cultured PBMCs, obtained from culture after CMV antigen stimulation.

The CDR3 DNA reads TGTGCCAGTAGTATTATGGCGGGCGCAGATACGCAGTATTTT. This codes for CASSIMAGADTQYF. The chain has TRBV19 and TRBJ2-3, with a tentative D call TRBD2 (5 bases). CDR1 and CDR2 from the germline V gene are LNHDA and SQIVND (reference sequence). V was pared by 3 bases and J by 4 bases, with 11 bases between. The length of the CDR3 is 14 residues.